The clone carrying this TCR beta chain came up a few times. The CDR3 is 16 residues long. The data derive from a study of sequential checkpoint blockade in melanoma. The data were produced by immunoSEQ multiplex PCR, yet TCRdb's version contains in-frame clones alone and is incomplete. In the table there are approximately 8,800 clones, about 23% of which are singletons. This sample's treatment: randomized to nivolumab then ipilimumab (arm A) or the reverse (arm B). The starting material was tumor tissue (inferred from file names), obtained from a patient given nivolumab and ipilimumab in sequence. This chain connects TRBV1 to TRBJ2-3; TRBD2, the table's D call, lacks a check against the DNA. TRBV1 is a pseudogene locus. The TCR was taken from a human donor with melanoma. The CDR3 protein is CASSQLTSGPAGTQYF. In nucleotides, the CDR3 is TGCGCCAGCAGCCAATTGACTAGCGGGCCGGCGGGTACGCAGTATTTT.